This T cell receptor (beta chain) was found in a study of shared clonotypes between healthy human individuals. TCRdb's copy holds only in-frame clones and misses some; the assay was immunoSEQ multiplex PCR. Of about 1,500,000 clones in the sample, roughly 96% were seen once. CDR3 length equals 13 residues. V lost 7 bases and J lost 6; bases outside the gene matches: 6. Germline V lookup: CDR1 MNHNS, CDR2 SASEGT. The chain recombines TRBV6-1 with TRBJ1-5; TRBD1 matches 7 bases. The receptor was isolated from a man under 40 in good health. Input material: naive CD4+ T cells sorted from blood. Subset indicated: CD45RA+ positively selected. The CDR3 loop reads CASTTGAVQPQHF. In nucleotides, the CDR3 is TGTGCCAGCACCACAGGGGCTGTTCAGCCCCAGCATTTT.